This T cell receptor (beta chain) came from a study of human T cells and chemical hapten exposure. Overall study context: Sensitization employed 2% DPC on about 2 cm by about 2 cm of upper inner arm skin.

Time point meaning: patch test 2, 6 weeks after DPC sensitization. Stated treatment: therapeutic diphenylcyclopropenone sensitization with weekly scalp DPC. Investigators collected blood before applying each patch test. Those who donated were patients with alopecia, 18 to 70 years of age, and suitable for DPC. This clonotype was detected many times. TCRdb reprocessed the RACE reads with MiXCR, giving one entry per CDR3 protein. The table shows about 100,000 distinct CDR3 sequences, with 10% to 12% occurring only once. CDR1 SEHNR and CDR2 FQNEAQ come from the germline V gene (reference sequence). V gave up 4 bases and J gave up 0 bases; unmatched junction bases: 4. The CDR3 has 15 residues.

Sequenced here: whole blood, sampled in connection with sensitization to the hapten diphenylcyclopropenone (DPC). The source is a middle-aged woman with alopecia areata. Some clones in this sample may be carry-over from other donors' samples. The genes are TRBV7-9 and TRBJ2-3; 7 bases line up with TRBD1. CDR3 DNA: TGTGCCAGCAGCTACGGACAGGATAGCACAGATACGCAGTATTTT. It encodes CASSYGQDSTDTQYF. The full variable domain, rest sourced from reference TRBV7-9 and TRBJ2-3, is DTGVSQNPRHKITKRGQNVTFRCDPISEHNRLYWYRQTLGQGPEFLTYFQNEAQLEKSRLLSDRFSAERPKGSFSTLEIQRTEQGDSAMYLCASSYGQDSTDTQYFGPGTRLTVL.